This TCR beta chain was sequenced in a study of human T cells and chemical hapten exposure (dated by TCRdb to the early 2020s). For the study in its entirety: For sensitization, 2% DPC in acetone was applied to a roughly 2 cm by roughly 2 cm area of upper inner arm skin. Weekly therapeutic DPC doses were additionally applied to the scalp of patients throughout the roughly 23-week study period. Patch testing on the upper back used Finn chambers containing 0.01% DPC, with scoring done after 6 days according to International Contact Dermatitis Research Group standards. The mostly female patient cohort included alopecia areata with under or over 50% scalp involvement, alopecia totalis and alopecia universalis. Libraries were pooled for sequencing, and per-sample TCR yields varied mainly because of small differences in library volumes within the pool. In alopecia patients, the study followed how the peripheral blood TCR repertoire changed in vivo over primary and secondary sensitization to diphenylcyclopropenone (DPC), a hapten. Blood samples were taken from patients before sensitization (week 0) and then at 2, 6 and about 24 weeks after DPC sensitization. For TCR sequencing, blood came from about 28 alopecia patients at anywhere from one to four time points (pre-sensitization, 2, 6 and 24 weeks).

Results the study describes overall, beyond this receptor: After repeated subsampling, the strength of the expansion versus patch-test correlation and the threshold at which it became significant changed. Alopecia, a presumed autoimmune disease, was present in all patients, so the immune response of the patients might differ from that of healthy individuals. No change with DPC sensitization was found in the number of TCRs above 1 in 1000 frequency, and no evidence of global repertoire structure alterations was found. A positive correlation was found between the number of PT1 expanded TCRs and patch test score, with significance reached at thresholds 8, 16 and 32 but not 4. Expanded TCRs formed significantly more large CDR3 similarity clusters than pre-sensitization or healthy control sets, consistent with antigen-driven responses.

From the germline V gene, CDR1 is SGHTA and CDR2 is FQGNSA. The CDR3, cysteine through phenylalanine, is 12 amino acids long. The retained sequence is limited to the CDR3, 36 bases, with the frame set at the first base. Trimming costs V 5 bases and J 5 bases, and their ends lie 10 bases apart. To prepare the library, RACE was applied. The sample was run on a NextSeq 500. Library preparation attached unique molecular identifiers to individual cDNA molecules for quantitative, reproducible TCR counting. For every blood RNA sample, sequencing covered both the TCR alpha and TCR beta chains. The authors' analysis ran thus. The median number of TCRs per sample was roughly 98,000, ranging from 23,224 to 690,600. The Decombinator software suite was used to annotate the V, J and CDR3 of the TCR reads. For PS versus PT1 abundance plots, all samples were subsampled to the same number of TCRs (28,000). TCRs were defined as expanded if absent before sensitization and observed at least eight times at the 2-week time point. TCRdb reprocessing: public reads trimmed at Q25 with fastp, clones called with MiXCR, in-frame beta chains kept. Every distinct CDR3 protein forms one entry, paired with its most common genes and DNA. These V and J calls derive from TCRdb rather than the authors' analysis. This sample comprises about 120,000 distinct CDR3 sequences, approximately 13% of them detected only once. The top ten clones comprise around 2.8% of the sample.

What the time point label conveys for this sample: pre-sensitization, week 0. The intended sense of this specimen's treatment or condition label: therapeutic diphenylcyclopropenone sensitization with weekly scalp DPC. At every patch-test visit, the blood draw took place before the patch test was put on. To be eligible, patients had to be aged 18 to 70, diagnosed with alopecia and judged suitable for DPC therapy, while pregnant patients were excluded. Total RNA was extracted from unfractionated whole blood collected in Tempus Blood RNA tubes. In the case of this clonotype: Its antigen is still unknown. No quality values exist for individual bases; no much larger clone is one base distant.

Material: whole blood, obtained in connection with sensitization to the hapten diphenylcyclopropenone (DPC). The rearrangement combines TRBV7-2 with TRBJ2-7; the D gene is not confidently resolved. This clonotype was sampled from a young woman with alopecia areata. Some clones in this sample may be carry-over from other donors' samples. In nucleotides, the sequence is TGTGCCAGCAGCCAAGGGTTTAACGAGCAGTACTTC. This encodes CASSQGFNEQYF. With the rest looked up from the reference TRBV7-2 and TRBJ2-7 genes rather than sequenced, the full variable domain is GAGVSQSPSNKVTEKGKDVELRCDPISGHTALYWYRQSLGQGLEFLIYFQGNSAPDKSGLPSDRFSAERTGGSVSTLTIQRTQQEDSAVYLCASSQGFNEQYFGPGTRLTVT.